These 32 T cell receptor beta chains were all obtained from the same sample, sequenced in a study of CD4+ T cells in melanoma (dated by TCRdb to between 2021 and 2023). Libraries were prepared through the immunoSEQ multiplex PCR assay. TCRdb stores this immuneACCESS table with in-frame sequences only. Part of the clones is absent; in the studies checked, under half of the shortfall reflects unresolved V genes, and no reason is known for the rest. The sample has approximately 20,000 clones on record, over 75% of them singletons. Together, the top ten hold roughly 4% of the sample. Sequences were obtained from cells from a culture (not recorded whether cultured in vitro). Receptor source: a human donor with melanoma.

The genes are TRBV29-1 and TRBJ2-1; no clear D gene. Germline-derived CDR1 and CDR2 are SQVTM and ANQGSEA. CDR3 length: 10 amino acids. Trimming removed 6 bases from V and 12 bases from J, with 12 bases in between. The CDR3 loop is CSVETNSQFF. CDR3 coding DNA: TGCAGCGTCGAAACTAACTCGCAGTTCTTC.

The chain couples TRBV10-1 to TRBJ1-6; D is possibly TRBD1 (5 bases). Trimming shortened V by 5 bases and J by 7 bases, and 9 bases separated the two germline ends. CDR3 size: 13 residues. Looked up from germline, CDR1 is WNHNN and CDR2 is SYGVQD (reference sequence). CDR3 DNA: TGCGCCAGCAGTCCAGGGAAAAATTCACCCCTCCACTTT. It yields the protein CASSPGKNSPLHF.

The chain employs TRBV5-1 and TRBJ2-1, with D possibly being TRBD2 (6 bases). The CDR3 has 15 amino acids. CDR1 is SGHRS, CDR2 YFSETQ, per germline. Between the trimmed V and J ends, which lost 1 base and 5 bases, there was a span of 13 bases. The CDR3: CASSLQLAANNEQFF. The CDR3 DNA sequence: TGCGCCAGCAGCTTGCAACTAGCCGCCAACAATGAGCAGTTCTTC.

The genes are TRBV18 and TRBJ1-1, with D hard to call. This CDR3 spans 11 amino acids. Looked up from germline, CDR1 is KGHSH and CDR2 is LQKENI. Trimming stripped 3 bases from V and 11 bases from J, with 10 bases between. CDR3 sequence (DNA): TGTGCCAGCTCACCCGCATCTTCCGCTTTCTTT. Translated, it gives CASSPASSAFF. Using reference TRBV18 and TRBJ1-1 for the parts outside the CDR3, the full variable domain is NAGVMQNPRHLVRRRGQEARLRCSPMKGHSHVYWYRQLPEEGLKFMVYLQKENIIDESGMPKERFSAEFPKEGPSILRIQQVVRGDSAAYFCASSPASSAFFGQGTRLTVV.

This rearrangement joins TRBV4-1 to TRBJ2-2, with D perhaps matching TRBD1 (6 bases). Germline CDR1 MGHRA, CDR2 YSYEKL. This CDR3 comprises 20 residues. V lost 8 bases, J lost 4 bases, and 32 bases lay in between. The CDR3 loop reads CASRFYVGRGLSGTTGELFF. The CDR3 DNA reads TGCGCCAGCCGATTCTACGTTGGCAGGGGTTTGTCGGGCACCACCGGGGAGCTGTTTTTT.

The sample holds one count of this clone. The rearrangement uses TRBV5-1 and TRBJ2-5; the match to TRBD2 covers 9 bases. The V gene's germline CDR1 is SGHRS and CDR2 YFSETQ. V lost 6 bases and J lost 3; bases outside the gene matches: 6. The CDR3 is 14 amino acids. Here the CDR3 reads CASTEIAGEETQYF. In nucleotides, the CDR3 is TGCGCCAGCACTGAAATAGCGGGGGAAGAGACCCAGTACTTC.

The rearrangement uses TRBV2 and TRBJ1-5; the D gene is possibly TRBD1 (5 bases). The germline gives CDR1 SNHLY, CDR2 FYNNEI. Deletions cut 6 bases from V and 0 bases from J, with 12 bases between. There are 15 residues in the CDR3. The DNA of the CDR3 is TGTGCCAGCAGCCGAGAGGGGTATAGCAATCAGCCCCAGCATTTT. Its translation: CASSREGYSNQPQHF.

This clone was seen a single time. V and J are TRBV5-1 and TRBJ1-2; the D gene is possibly TRBD1 (6 bases). With 0 bases removed from V and 4 bases from J, the gap between germline ends came to 7 bases. The V gene's germline CDR1 is SGHRS and CDR2 YFSETQ. This CDR3 has 13 amino acids. This CDR3 reads CASSLEGGYGYTF. CDR3 DNA sequence: TGCGCCAGCAGCTTGGAGGGGGGCTATGGCTACACCTTC.

The chain is built from TRBV14 and TRBJ1-3, with unresolved D. The CDR3 runs 13 residues. Between the trimmed V and J ends, which lost 3 bases and 3 bases, there was a span of 6 bases. Germline V gene lookup returns CDR1 SGHDN and CDR2 FVKESK. For the CDR3, the DNA is TGTGCCAGCAGCCAGCGCTATGGAAACACCATATATTTT. It translates to CASSQRYGNTIYF.

The chain links TRBV30 to TRBJ1-1, with 8 positions matching TRBD1. This CDR3 has 12 amino acids. V lost 4 bases to trimming and J lost 7 bases; unmatched junction nucleotides: 5. Germline V lookup: CDR1 GTSNPN, CDR2 SVGIG (reference sequence). The CDR3 DNA sequence: TGTGCCTGGAAGAGGACAGGGAATGAAGCTTTCTTT. This translates into CAWKRTGNEAFF.

The chain recombines TRBV19 with TRBJ1-3; no definite D call. V lost 6 bases, J lost 3 bases, and 9 bases lay in between. The length of the CDR3 is 13 residues. Per the germline V gene, CDR1 is LNHDA and CDR2 is SQIVND (reference sequence). CDR3 coding DNA: TGTGCCAGTAGGTCCGGGATTGGAAACACCATATATTTT. Translating it yields CASRSGIGNTIYF.

The chain employs TRBV6-1 and TRBJ2-7; 8 nucleotides match TRBD1. With V trimmed by 10 bases and J by 2 bases, 4 bases remained unmatched. Germline CDR1 is MNHNS and CDR2 is SASEGT. This CDR3 is built from 12 residues. The CDR3 DNA reads as TGTGCCATCGACAGGGGTCCCTACGAGCAGTACTTC. Amino acids: CAIDRGPYEQYF.

The count of this clone is one. The gene calls are TRBV2 and TRBJ2-5; D is unclear. The CDR3 has 14 amino acids. From germline, CDR1 is SNHLY and CDR2 FYNNEI. V lost 4 bases and J 4 bases, leaving 13 bases between the germline ends. The CDR3 coding sequence is TGTGCCAGCAGTGTGGTTGTCGGTTTAGAGACCCAGTACTTC. Its protein is CASSVVVGLETQYF.

This rearrangement joins TRBV6-1 to TRBJ2-7; the D gene is possibly TRBD2 (5 bases). Germline V CDR1 and CDR2: MNHNS, SASEGT. This CDR3 is built from 13 residues. V lost 7 bases, J lost 4 bases, and 14 bases lay in between. The CDR3 region is CASTEGSRYEQYF. The CDR3 DNA sequence: TGTGCCAGCACCGAAGGGAGTAGGTACGAGCAGTACTTC.

The chain links TRBV25-1 to TRBJ1-5; 11 nucleotides line up with TRBD1. This CDR3 is 17 amino acids long. Germline V gene lookup returns CDR1 MGHDK and CDR2 SYGVNS. The V gene end was trimmed by 4 bases and the J gene end by 0 bases; junction bases not matched to a gene: 5. CDR3 bases: TGTGCCAGCAGTGGGACAGGGGGCGCCTATAGCAATCAGCCCCAGCATTTT. Translation gives CASSGTGGAYSNQPQHF.

The J gene is TRBJ2-5, the V gene TRBV9; 7 positions match TRBD1. Germline loops: CDR1 SGDLS, CDR2 YYNGEE. The CDR3 loop spans 14 amino acids. Unmatched junction bases numbered 4, after V lost 0 bases and J lost 5 bases. CDR3 amino acids: CASSVARGQETQYF. The CDR3 DNA is TGTGCCAGCAGCGTAGCTAGGGGGCAGGAGACCCAGTACTTC.

This clone has a single count. This chain links TRBV10-1 with TRBJ1-1, with TRBD1 as a possible D gene (5 bases). Trimming removed 6 bases from V and 4 bases from J, with 15 bases in between. The CDR3 runs 14 residues. Germline CDR1 WNHNN, CDR2 SYGVQD (reference sequence). The CDR3 region has the DNA TGCGCCAGCAGCGTCGGACAAAGGGGCACTGAAGCTTTCTTT. Translated: CASSVGQRGTEAFF.

This chain connects TRBV18 to TRBJ2-6; D is undetermined. CDR3 size: 17 residues. V shed 4 bases and J shed 0 bases, with 13 bases lying between them. Germline V lookup: CDR1 KGHSH, CDR2 LQKENI. The CDR3 DNA reads as TGTGCCAGCTCACAACGCGGAGAGTTCTCTGGGGCCAACGTCCTGACTTTC. It encodes CASSQRGEFSGANVLTF. The full variable domain, with the rest looked up from reference TRBV18 and TRBJ2-6, is NAGVMQNPRHLVRRRGQEARLRCSPMKGHSHVYWYRQLPEEGLKFMVYLQKENIIDESGMPKERFSAEFPKEGPSILRIQQVVRGDSAAYFCASSQRGEFSGANVLTFGAGSRLTVL.

The rearrangement uses TRBV6-1 and TRBJ2-3, with 9 bases that match TRBD2. The CDR3 runs 17 residues. Germline CDR1 is MNHNS and CDR2 is SASEGT. V was clipped by 2 bases and J by 2 bases; unmatched bases: 8. The CDR3 DNA reads TGTGCCAGCAGTGAACGGTTTCTAGCGGGGACCACAGATACGCAGTATTTT. Encoded protein: CASSERFLAGTTDTQYF.

The chain uses TRBV10-1 and TRBJ1-1, with no clear D. The CDR3 runs 13 residues. V was trimmed by 9 bases and J by 10 bases, leaving 21 bases between them. The germline CDR1 and CDR2 sequences are WNHNN and SYGVQD (reference sequence). CDR3 DNA: TGCGCCAGAGACCCGAGACCAGCTTTGAGAGCTTTCTTT. This encodes CARDPRPALRAFF.

This clone was counted a few times. The gene calls are TRBV15 and TRBJ2-7; 8 positions match TRBD1. CDR1 and CDR2 (germline): LNHNV, YYDKDF (reference sequence). Trimming removed 3 bases from V and 3 bases from J; junction bases left unmatched: 7. CDR3 length: 15 amino acids. The CDR3 loop is CATSRGGTGHYEQYF. In DNA form, the CDR3 reads TGTGCCACCAGCAGGGGCGGGACAGGACACTACGAGCAGTACTTC.

The V gene is TRBV5-1, the J gene TRBJ1-1; D is uncertain. Germline lookup yields CDR1 SGHRS and CDR2 YFSETQ. CDR3 length: 14 residues. V lost 0 bases, J lost 3 bases, and 9 bases lay in between. This CDR3 reads CASSLELGDTEAFF. CDR3 nucleotide sequence: TGCGCCAGCAGCTTGGAGCTTGGGGACACTGAAGCTTTCTTT.

The gene calls are TRBV10-3 and TRBJ1-3; D call uncertain. The CDR3 totals 16 residues. Germline V CDR1 and CDR2: ENHRY, SYGVKD. Trimming removed 4 bases from V and 0 bases from J, with 13 bases in between. The CDR3 region has the DNA TGTGCCATCAGTGCGCATAACCTGAACTCTGGAAACACCATATATTTT. Its protein is CAISAHNLNSGNTIYF.

The chain combines TRBV19 with TRBJ2-3; 12 bases line up with TRBD1. The CDR3 contains 17 residues. CDR1 and CDR2 from the germline V gene are LNHDA and SQIVND (reference sequence). V was clipped by 6 bases and J by 0 bases; unmatched bases: 7. CDR3 bases: TGTGCCAGTAGCCCCGGGACAGGGGGCACTAGCACAGATACGCAGTATTTT. Its protein product is CASSPGTGGTSTDTQYF.

V is TRBV4-1 and J is TRBJ2-7, with TRBD1 identical over 7 bases. CDR3 length equals 14 residues. CDR1 is MGHRA and CDR2 is YSYEKL in the germline V gene. V gave up 4 bases and J gave up 4 bases; unmatched junction bases: 7. For the CDR3, the DNA is TGCGCCAGCAGCCCGGCGACAGGGCTATACGAGCAGTACTTC. Its protein product is CASSPATGLYEQYF.

The rearrangement joins TRBV9 to TRBJ1-4; D is unresolved. V shed 0 bases and J shed 5 bases, with 5 bases lying between them. Germline V lookup: CDR1 SGDLS, CDR2 YYNGEE. The CDR3 is 13 amino acids. CDR3 DNA sequence: TGTGCCAGCAGCGTAGATCAGAATGAAAAACTGTTTTTT. Its translation: CASSVDQNEKLFF.

This rearrangement joins TRBV27 to TRBJ1-5, with a possible D match to TRBD1 (6 bases). V was cut by 6 bases and J by 6 bases, with 18 bases left in between. The CDR3 sequence is 15 residues long. Germline V gene data show CDR1 as MNHEY and CDR2 as SMNVEV (reference sequence). Here the CDR3 DNA reads TGTGCCAGCAGGCCCGTGGGGGCCCCGACTCAGCCCCAGCATTTT. The encoded protein is CASRPVGAPTQPQHF.

This chain links TRBV5-1 with TRBJ1-2; TRBD1 matches at 7 bases. The CDR3 sequence is 17 residues long. Trimming at V came to 0 bases and at J to 0 bases, leaving 8 bases not matched to a gene. The germline V gene encodes CDR1 SGHRS and CDR2 YFSETQ. CDR3 nucleotide sequence: TGCGCCAGCAGCTTGGCGGGGAGGGACAGAACTAACTATGGCTACACCTTC. This sequence encodes CASSLAGRDRTNYGYTF.

This chain links TRBV5-5 with TRBJ2-1; 12 bases are shared with TRBD2. The CDR3 is 20 residues long. Per germline, CDR1 SGHKS and CDR2 YYEKEE (reference sequence). J was trimmed by 0 bases and V by 4 bases; bases with no gene match: 14. The CDR3 protein is CASSLSPGLAGIDSYNEQFF. CDR3 sequence (DNA): TGTGCCAGCAGCCTCTCACCCGGACTAGCGGGGATTGACTCCTACAATGAGCAGTTCTTC. The whole variable domain, filled in from reference TRBV5-5 and TRBJ2-1, reads DAGVTQSPTHLIKTRGQQVTLRCSPISGHKSVSWYQQVLGQGPQFIFQYYEKEERGRGNFPDRFSARQFPNYSSELNVNALLLGDSALYLCASSLSPGLAGIDSYNEQFFGPGTRLTVL.

This clone has more than one count but fewer than ten. This chain connects TRBV9 to TRBJ2-6; D gene unclear. V dropped 3 bases and J dropped 0 bases, with 4 bases sitting between them. CDR1 SGDLS and CDR2 YYNGEE come from the germline V gene. CDR3 size: 14 residues. CDR3 amino acids: CASSAVSGANVLTF. The DNA for the CDR3 is TGTGCCAGCAGCGCAGTCTCTGGGGCCAACGTCCTGACTTTC.

This clone was seen a handful of times. The V call is TRBV6-6, the J call TRBJ2-7, with 9 bases aligning to TRBD2. CDR3 length: 13 residues. Looked up from germline, CDR1 is MNHNY and CDR2 is SVGAGI (reference sequence). Trimming took 2 bases from V and 8 from J; bases not matched to a gene: 4. CDR3 DNA sequence: TGTGCCAGCAGTTACGAGCGGGGGGCCAAGCAGTACTTC. Its protein is CASSYERGAKQYF.

The chain has TRBV29-1 and TRBJ1-1; D gene uncertain. V lost 3 bases, J lost 1 base, and 6 bases lay in between. The CDR3 has 12 residues. CDR1 and CDR2 (germline): SQVTM, ANQGSEA. The CDR3 DNA follows: TGCAGCGTTGATCCGGAGAACACTGAAGCTTTCTTT. Translating gives CSVDPENTEAFF.